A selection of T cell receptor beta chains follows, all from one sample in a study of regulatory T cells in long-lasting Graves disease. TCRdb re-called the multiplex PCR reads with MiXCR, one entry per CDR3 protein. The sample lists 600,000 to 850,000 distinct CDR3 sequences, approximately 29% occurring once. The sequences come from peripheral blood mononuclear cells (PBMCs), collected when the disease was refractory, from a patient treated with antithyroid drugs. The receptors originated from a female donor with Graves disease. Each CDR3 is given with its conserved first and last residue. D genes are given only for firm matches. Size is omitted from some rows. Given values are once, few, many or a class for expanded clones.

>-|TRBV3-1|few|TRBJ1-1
TGTGCCAGCAGCCAAGATTCGGACACTGAAGCTTTCTTT
CASSQDSDTEAFF
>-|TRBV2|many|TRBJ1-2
TGTGTTTCGGAGGGGGTCGATGGCTACACCTTC
CVSEGVDGYTF
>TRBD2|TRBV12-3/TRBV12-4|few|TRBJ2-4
TGTGCCAGCAGTTTAGTGGGAGGGCCGAGGTGGAACATTCAGTACTTC
CASSLVGGPRWNIQYF
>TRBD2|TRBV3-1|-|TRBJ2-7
TGTGCCAGCAGCCAAGTCAGCGGGAGGGCGGTCGAGCAGTACTTC
CASSQVSGRAVEQYF
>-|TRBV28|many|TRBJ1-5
TGTGCCAGCAAGGTAACAGGGTATAGCAATCAGCCCCAGCATTTT
CASKVTGYSNQPQHF
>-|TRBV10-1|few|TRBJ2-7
TGCGCCAGCAGTGCCCTACAGGGCCGAACCTACGAGCAGTACTTC
CASSALQGRTYEQYF
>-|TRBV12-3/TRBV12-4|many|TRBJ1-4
TGTGCCAGCAGTTTAAGGGGTGGGGAAAAACTGTTTTTT
CASSLRGGEKLFF
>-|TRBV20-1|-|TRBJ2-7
TGCAGTGCCGGAGACGGCGCGAGGAGCTCCTACGAGCAGTACTTC
CSAGDGARSSYEQYF
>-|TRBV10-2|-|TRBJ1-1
TGCGCCAGCAGTGGAGGGTGGAACACTGAAGCTTTCTTT
CASSGGWNTEAFF
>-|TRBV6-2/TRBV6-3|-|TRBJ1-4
TGTGCCAGCAGTACCCTTATGAATCCAGGGGAAAAACTGTTTTTT
CASSTLMNPGEKLFF
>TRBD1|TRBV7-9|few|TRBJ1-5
TGTGCCAGCAGCTTAGACAGGGGATATGATCAGCCCCAGCATTTT
CASSLDRGYDQPQHF
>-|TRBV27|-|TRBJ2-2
TGTGCCAGCAGCAGACTATCACCCACCGGGGAGCTGTTTTTT
CASSRLSPTGELFF
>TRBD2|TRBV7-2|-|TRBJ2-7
TGTGCCAGCAGCTCCCTGACTAGCGGGAGGGGATACGAGCAGTACTTC
CASSSLTSGRGYEQYF
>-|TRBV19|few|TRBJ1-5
TGTGCCAGTAGTATCCGCGGAGGGGCCCCTGGGAATCAGCCCCAGCATTTT
CASSIRGGAPGNQPQHF
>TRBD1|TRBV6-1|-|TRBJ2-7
TGTGCCAGCAGAGCATACCTACCGACAGGGGTAGGTCCCTACGAGCAGTACTTC
CASRAYLPTGVGPYEQYF
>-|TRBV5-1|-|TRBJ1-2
TGCGCCAGCAGCTTGGCCTCGACGGTCCAGAGTGGCTACACCTTC
CASSLASTVQSGYTF
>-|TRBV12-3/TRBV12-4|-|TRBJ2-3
TGTGCCAGCAGTGACCCAGGGTCCACAGATACGCAGTATTTT
CASSDPGSTDTQYF
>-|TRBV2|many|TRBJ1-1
TGTGCCAGCAGTGAAGTAGGGGGGCTGGGGACTGAAGCTTTCTTT
CASSEVGGLGTEAFF